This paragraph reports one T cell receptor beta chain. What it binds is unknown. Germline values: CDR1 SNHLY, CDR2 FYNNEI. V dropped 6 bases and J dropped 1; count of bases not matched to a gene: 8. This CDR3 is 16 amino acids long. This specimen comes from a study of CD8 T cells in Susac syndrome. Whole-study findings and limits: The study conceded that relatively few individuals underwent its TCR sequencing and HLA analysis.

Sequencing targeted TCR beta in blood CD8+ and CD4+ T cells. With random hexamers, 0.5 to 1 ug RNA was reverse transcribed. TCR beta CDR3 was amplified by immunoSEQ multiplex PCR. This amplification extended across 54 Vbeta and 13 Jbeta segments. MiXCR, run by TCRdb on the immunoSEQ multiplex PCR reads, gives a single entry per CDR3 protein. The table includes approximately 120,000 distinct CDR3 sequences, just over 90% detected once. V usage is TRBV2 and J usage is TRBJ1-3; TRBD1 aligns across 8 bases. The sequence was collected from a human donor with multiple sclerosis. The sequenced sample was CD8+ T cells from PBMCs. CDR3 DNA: TGTGCCAGCAGCGCCGGGACAGGAATATCTGGAAACACCATATATTTT. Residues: CASSAGTGISGNTIYF.